A single sample is the source of the 19 T cell receptor beta chains below, sequenced in a study of patients and donors after allogeneic stem cell transplantation. TCRdb reprocessed the RT-PCR reads via MiXCR and lists one record per CDR3 protein. Of about 200,000 distinct CDR3 sequences listed, roughly two fifths were seen once; the top ten hold 9.5% to 13%. The sequenced material came from blood, either unsorted or a sorted T cell fraction (not recorded which). These receptors originate from a human donor who was either an allogeneic HSCT recipient or a stem cell or donor lymphocyte infusion donor (not recorded which). It is not recorded whose cells these are; they may come from a transplant donor.

V usage is TRBV5-1 and J usage is TRBJ2-7; either TRBD1 or TRBD2 may fit D (5 bases each). Germline assignment: CDR1 SGHRS and CDR2 YFSETQ. The CDR3 is 13 amino acids. Trimming took 2 bases from V and 4 from J, leaving 10 bases between them. CDR3 DNA: TGCGCCAGCAGCTTAGGGACCTTTTACGAGCAGTACTTC. Its translation: CASSLGTFYEQYF. Using reference TRBV5-1 and TRBJ2-7 for the parts outside the CDR3, the full variable domain is KAGVTQTPRYLIKTRGQQVTLSCSPISGHRSVSWYQQTPGQGLQFLFEYFSETQRNKGNFPGRFSGRQFSNSRSEMNVSTLELGDSALYLCASSLGTFYEQYFGPGTRLTVT.

There are a few counts of this clonotype. This rearrangement joins TRBV15 to TRBJ1-1; 7 nucleotides match TRBD1. Unmatched junction bases numbered 10, after V lost 5 bases and J lost 4 bases. This CDR3 comprises 15 residues. The germline V gene encodes CDR1 LNHNV and CDR2 YYDKDF (reference sequence). The CDR3 sequence is CATSPGRGRGTEAFF. The CDR3 DNA reads as TGTGCCACCAGCCCTGGTAGGGGGCGAGGCACTGAAGCTTTCTTT.

The chain combines TRBV5-8 with TRBJ2-5; weak D call: TRBD2 (5 bases). CDR1 is SGHTS and CDR2 is YDEGEE in the germline V gene. Trimming pared 2 bases from V and 2 bases from J, leaving 16 bases between. The CDR3 has 16 amino acids. This CDR3 reads CASSFFGRSWQETQYF. As DNA, the CDR3 is TGTGCCAGCAGCTTTTTTGGGAGATCCTGGCAAGAGACCCAGTACTTC.

The gene calls are TRBV28 and TRBJ2-3; D remains ambiguous. The CDR3 loop spans 12 amino acids. The germline V gene encodes CDR1 MDHEN and CDR2 SYDVKM. Trimming took off 3 bases at V and 7 bases at J, with 8 bases between the two ends. The CDR3 region has the DNA TGTGCCAGCAGTTTGAGGACCCATACGCAGTATTTT. It encodes CASSLRTHTQYF.

The chain is built from TRBV4-3 and TRBJ1-6; tentative D call: TRBD1 (6 bases). CDR1 LGHNA and CDR2 YSLEER come from the germline V gene. With 0 bases removed from V and 8 bases from J, the gap between germline ends came to 14 bases. CDR3 length: 16 residues. The CDR3 loop is CASSQDAAGADSPLHF. The CDR3 DNA is TGCGCCAGCAGCCAAGATGCGGCAGGGGCGGATTCACCCCTCCACTTT.

J is TRBJ1-2 and V is TRBV10-3; D is ambiguous. V dropped 6 bases and J dropped 4 bases, with 12 bases sitting between them. Germline V gives CDR1 ENHRY, CDR2 SYGVKD. The CDR3 is 13 residues long. The CDR3 bases are TGTGCCATCAGCTGGACCGCGGGCTATGGCTACACCTTC. This encodes CAISWTAGYGYTF.

This clonotype was picked up a small number of times. V is TRBV20-1 and J is TRBJ1-5, with 12 bases identical to TRBD1. The CDR3 runs to 15 residues. The V segment lost 7 bases and the J segment 5 bases; nucleotides outside the gene matches: 9. CDR1 DFQATT and CDR2 SNEGSKA come from the germline V gene (reference sequence). CDR3: CSGGTGGPGDQPQHF. CDR3 nucleotide sequence: TGCAGTGGAGGGACAGGGGGCCCAGGGGATCAGCCCCAGCATTTT.

The chain uses TRBV20-1 and TRBJ1-3; no clear D gene. This CDR3 comprises 14 residues. V was pared by 3 bases and J by 4 bases, with 13 bases between. The germline CDR1 and CDR2 sequences are DFQATT and SNEGSKA (reference sequence). CDR3 protein: CSASSGVSGNTIYF. The CDR3 DNA reads as TGCAGTGCTAGCAGCGGCGTTTCCGGAAACACCATATATTTT.

V is TRBV5-1 and J is TRBJ2-1, with TRBD2 matching 14 bases. The V gene end was trimmed by 7 bases and the J gene end by 0 bases; junction bases not matched to a gene: 6. Germline CDR1 reads SGHRS; CDR2 reads YFSETQ. The CDR3 sequence is 17 residues long. This CDR3 reads CASSGTSGGTSYNEQFF. The DNA for the CDR3 is TGCGCCAGCTCCGGGACTAGCGGGGGAACCTCCTACAATGAGCAGTTCTTC.

This chain connects TRBV20-1 to TRBJ1-4, with unresolved D. Germline CDR1 is DFQATT and CDR2 is SNEGSKA (reference sequence). The CDR3 loop spans 13 amino acids. Trimming shortened V by 8 bases and J by 2 bases, and 12 bases separated the two germline ends. In nucleotides, the CDR3 is TGCAGTTTCCGGCGAGATACTAATGAAAAACTGTTTTTT. This codes for CSFRRDTNEKLFF.

J is TRBJ1-5 and V is TRBV6-1; no reliable D call. This CDR3 spans 13 amino acids. CDR1 is MNHNS and CDR2 is SASEGT in the germline V gene. V lost 1 base and J 5 bases, leaving 6 bases between the germline ends. The CDR3 region has the DNA TGTGCCAGCAGTGAAGGGAGAGATCAGCCCCAGCATTTT. Translation: CASSEGRDQPQHF.

This chain uses TRBV20-1 with TRBJ2-7; 13 nucleotides match TRBD2. Unmatched junction bases numbered 2, after V lost 2 bases and J lost 4 bases. Germline CDR1 reads DFQATT; CDR2 reads SNEGSKA (reference sequence). This CDR3 region has 14 residues. This CDR3 reads CSARMGLAGYEQYF. CDR3 in DNA: TGCAGTGCTAGAATGGGACTAGCGGGATACGAGCAGTACTTC.

This clonotype was seen only a few times. The gene calls are TRBV4-1 and TRBJ1-4; D call uncertain. CDR3 length: 12 residues. Germline V CDR1 and CDR2: MGHRA, YSYEKL. The V and J ends lost 3 bases and 6 bases respectively, with 5 bases between them. The DNA of the CDR3 is TGCGCCAGCAGCCAGCAATATGAAAAACTGTTTTTT. The encoded protein is CASSQQYEKLFF.

The rearrangement links TRBV4-3 to TRBJ2-2, with TRBD1 matching over 7 bases. CDR1 and CDR2 from the germline V gene are LGHNA and YSLEER. The CDR3 is 14 amino acids. Trimming at V came to 6 bases and at J to 4 bases, leaving 5 bases not matched to a gene. CDR3 in amino acids: CASSSAGGTGELFF. For the CDR3, the DNA is TGCGCCAGCAGTTCGGCAGGGGGCACCGGGGAGCTGTTTTTT.

This chain links TRBV20-1 with TRBJ1-4, with a weak D call TRBD1 (5 bases). Germline V lookup: CDR1 DFQATT, CDR2 SNEGSKA (reference sequence). CDR3 size: 16 residues. Trimming took off 6 bases at V and 8 bases at J, with 25 bases between the two ends. The CDR3 loop is CSAIPFSTQGSEKLFF. As DNA, the CDR3 is TGCAGTGCAATCCCCTTTTCGACCCAGGGATCGGAAAAACTGTTTTTT.

V and J are TRBV4-2 and TRBJ1-2; 9 nucleotides align to TRBD1. The germline V gene encodes CDR1 LGHNA and CDR2 YNFKEQ. The ends lost 4 bases at V and 3 bases at J; junction bases unmatched: 6. CDR3 size: 15 residues. The CDR3 DNA reads as TGTGCCAGCAGCCTTCGGGACAGGGCTGACTATGGCTACACCTTC. It translates to CASSLRDRADYGYTF.

The J gene is TRBJ2-7, the V gene TRBV25-1, with D possibly being TRBD2 (6 bases). This CDR3 has 13 residues. The V and J ends lost 3 bases and 0 bases respectively, with 6 bases between them. CDR1 and CDR2 (germline): MGHDK, SYGVNS. CDR3 nucleotides: TGTGCCAGCAGTGAGGGGGGCTCCTACGAGCAGTACTTC. Translating it yields CASSEGGSYEQYF.

This clonotype came up a few times. The V and J genes are TRBV12-3 or TRBV12-4 and TRBJ1-1; the D gene is possibly TRBD1 (5 bases). The CDR3 totals 12 residues. Trimming cost V 7 bases and J 6 bases, with 12 bases left between them. In nucleotides, the CDR3 is TGTGCCAGCAATAACGGGGGGGCTGAAGCTTTCTTT. Its protein product is CASNNGGAEAFF.

This clonotype was detected a few times. This chain uses TRBV29-1 with TRBJ1-2; 7 bases line up with TRBD1. After removal of 7 bases from V and 1 base from J, the junction contained 18 bases not matched to a gene. Germline loops: CDR1 SQVTM, CDR2 ANQGSEA. The CDR3 loop spans 17 amino acids. The CDR3 DNA sequence: TGCAGCGCGGCGTCGTACCGACAGGGACCATTTAACTATGGCTACACCTTC. Residues: CSAASYRQGPFNYGYTF.